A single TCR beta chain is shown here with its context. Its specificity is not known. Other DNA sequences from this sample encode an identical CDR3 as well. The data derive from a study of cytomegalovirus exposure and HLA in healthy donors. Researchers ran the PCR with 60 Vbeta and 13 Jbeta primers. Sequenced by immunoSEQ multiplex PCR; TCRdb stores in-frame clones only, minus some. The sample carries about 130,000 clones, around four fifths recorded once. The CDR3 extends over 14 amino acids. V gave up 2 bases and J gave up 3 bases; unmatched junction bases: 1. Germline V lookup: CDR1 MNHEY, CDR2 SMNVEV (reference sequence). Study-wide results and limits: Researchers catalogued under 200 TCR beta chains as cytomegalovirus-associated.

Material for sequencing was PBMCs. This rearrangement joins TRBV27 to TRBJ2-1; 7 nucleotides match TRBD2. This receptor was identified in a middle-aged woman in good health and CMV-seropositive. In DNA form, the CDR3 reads TGTGCCAGCAGTTTAGCGGGGGACTACAATGAGCAGTTCTTC. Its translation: CASSLAGDYNEQFF.